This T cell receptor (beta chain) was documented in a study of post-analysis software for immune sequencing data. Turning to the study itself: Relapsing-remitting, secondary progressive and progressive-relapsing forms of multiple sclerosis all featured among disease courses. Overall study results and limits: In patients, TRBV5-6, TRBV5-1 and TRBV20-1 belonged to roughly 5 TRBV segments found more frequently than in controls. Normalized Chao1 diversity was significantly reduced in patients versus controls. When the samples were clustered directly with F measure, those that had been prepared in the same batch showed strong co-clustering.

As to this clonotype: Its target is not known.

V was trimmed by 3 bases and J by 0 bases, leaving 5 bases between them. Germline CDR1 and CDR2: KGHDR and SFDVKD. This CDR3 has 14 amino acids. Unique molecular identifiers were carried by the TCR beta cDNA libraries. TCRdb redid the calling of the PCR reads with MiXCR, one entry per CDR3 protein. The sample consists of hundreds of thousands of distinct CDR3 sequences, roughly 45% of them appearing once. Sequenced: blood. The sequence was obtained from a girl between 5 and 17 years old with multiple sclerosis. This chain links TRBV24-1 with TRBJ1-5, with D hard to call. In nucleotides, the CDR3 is TGTGCCACCAGTGATATCCGTAGCAATCAGCCCCAGCATTTT. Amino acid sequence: CATSDIRSNQPQHF.